The source of this T cell receptor (beta chain) is a study of shared clonotypes between healthy human individuals. Whole-study findings and limits: Sampling covered nothing but blood. Tissue TCR repertoires likely differ from those found in blood.

The CDR3 has 15 residues. Looked up from germline, CDR1 is SGHNT and CDR2 is YYREEE (reference sequence). Trimming removed 3 bases from V and 7 bases from J; junction bases left unmatched: 4. This clone has a handful of counts. Its antigen remains unknown. In the sorted-subset replicate PCRs, 200 ng DNA, tens of thousands of T cell genomes, was used. Some clones are missing from TCRdb's copy, which holds only in-frame ones; the method was immunoSEQ multiplex PCR. The sample yields 950,000 to 1,100,000 clones, about 75% seen once. The rearrangement links TRBV5-4 to TRBJ1-6; 10 nucleotides match TRBD1. This TCR derives from a man between 18 and 29 years old in good health. The sample consisted of memory CD4+ T cells sorted from blood. As to subset: CD45RA-negative fraction. The CDR3 region has the DNA TGTGCCAGCAGCTCCCCGGGACAGGGGAATTCACCCCTCCACTTT. Translation: CASSSPGQGNSPLHF.